This T cell receptor beta chain came from a study of T cell changes during pregnancy in multiple sclerosis (dated by TCRdb to about 2019). Context from the whole study: The study examined how the T cell repertoire changed over the course of pregnancy in women with multiple sclerosis.

Preparation of the library involved the immunoSEQ multiplex PCR assay. TCRdb stores this immuneACCESS table with in-frame sequences only. Part of the clones is absent; in the studies checked, under half of the shortfall reflects unresolved V genes, and no reason is known for the rest. Across this sample there are about 27,000 clones, with about nine tenths seen only once. More than 7.5% of the sample lies in the top ten. Comment on this clone: The specificity of this receptor is unknown. No base quality values were provided; no much bigger clone lies one nucleotide off.

CDR1 is given as SEHNR and CDR2 as FQNEAQ, both from the germline V gene (reference sequence). Compared with germline, V lacks 8 bases and J lacks 0 bases; bases without a gene match: 8. Including cysteine and phenylalanine, the CDR3 has 15 amino acids. Only the CDR3 portion is preserved as DNA: 45 bases, with reading frame beginning at the first base. Recombination connected TRBV7-9 to TRBJ2-7; 9 of the junction bases match TRBD1. Material: CD8+ T cells from peripheral blood mononuclear cells, obtained in the second trimester of pregnancy. The sequence derives from a female donor with multiple sclerosis, enrolled in a pregnancy study. CDR3 loop: CASGTGTGYSYEQYF. The DNA sequence is as follows: TGTGCCAGCGGGACCGGGACAGGGTACTCCTACGAGCAGTACTTC.